This T cell receptor beta chain appears in the sequencing data of a study of neurological immune-mediated disorders. Via MiXCR, TCRdb re-called the 5' RACE reads, giving one row per CDR3 protein. The sample holds 95,000 to 150,000 distinct CDR3 sequences; around 3% are singletons and the top ten take over 1%. The CDR3 covers 15 residues. The germline V gene encodes CDR1 ENHRY and CDR2 SYGVKD. V was clipped by 4 bases and J by 2 bases; unmatched bases: 6. V gene TRBV10-3 combines with J gene TRBJ2-7; TRBD1 matches 9 bases. Sequencing used PBMCs. This TCR came from a woman aged 30 to 39 with multiple sclerosis. The CDR3 coding sequence is TGTGCCATCAGTGGCAGGGACAGGGTACCCTACGAGCAGTACTTC. Residues: CAISGRDRVPYEQYF.